What follows describes a single T cell receptor (beta chain). Its antigen is unidentified. The record originates from a study of shared clonotypes between healthy human individuals. Study findings and constraints: All-four-donor shared clonotypes had higher generation probabilities than non-shared clonotypes did.

Using immunoSEQ multiplex PCR, the repertoire was profiled, and TCRdb retains in-frame clones only, with some absent. The sample has some 1,600,000 clones, 98% seen once. V was pared by 2 bases and J by 7 bases, with 13 bases between. This CDR3 spans 13 amino acids. Germline V gene data show CDR1 as SGHRS and CDR2 as YFSETQ. This TCR was sampled from a man aged 25-45 years in good health. This chain connects TRBV5-1 to TRBJ2-7; D is unclear. Source material: naive CD4+ T cells sorted from blood. Subset noted: CD45RA+ positively selected. The CDR3 reads CASSFTEVGEQYF. The CDR3 coding sequence is TGCGCCAGCAGCTTCACCGAGGTCGGAGAGCAGTACTTC. Full variable domain (outside the CDR3, taken from reference TRBV5-1 and TRBJ2-7): KAGVTQTPRYLIKTRGQQVTLSCSPISGHRSVSWYQQTPGQGLQFLFEYFSETQRNKGNFPGRFSGRQFSNSRSEMNVSTLELGDSALYLCASSFTEVGEQYFGPGTRLTVT.